This T cell receptor (beta chain) was observed in a study of cytomegalovirus exposure and HLA in healthy donors (dated by TCRdb to between 2016 and 2019). Context from the whole study: According to a later analysis, one platform produced both the 120 validation repertoires and the 670 or so repertoires of the first cohort. To predict cytomegalovirus infection status, the study brought together high-throughput TCR immunosequencing, statistical association of individual TCRs with disease status, and machine learning. The study was designed to test whether signatures of past pathogen exposure could be identified by cataloging public T cell receptors. Along with the approximately 600-subject first cohort, a separate validation cohort of some 130 different subjects was used.

The donors were included in the validation cohort of roughly 120 subjects, a group kept apart from the approximately 700-subject first cohort. As for this clone: Its antigen is currently not known. No base quality information exists; no much larger clone differs at one position.

On the study overall, not on this receptor specifically: In vitro tests confirmed that a few of the cytomegalovirus-associated TCR beta chains recognize cytomegalovirus antigens. Subsequent analysis determined that TCRs grouped into clusters in the first cohort also showed a tendency toward co-occurrence across the 120 or so validation repertoires, and roughly 95% of cluster scores exceeded 0. While some public TCRs were present in many individuals, most TCR sequences turned up only very rarely across donors. The classifier was reported to diagnose cytomegalovirus status with high specificity and sensitivity in both the original cohort and the validation cohort. The authors suggested that the approach could potentially be extended to other disease states and immunological phenotypes. In the study, about 150 TCR beta chains were listed as associated with cytomegalovirus. A later analysis lacked HLA typing for the validation cohort, so it scored co-occurrence in that cohort across all 120 or so repertoires.

The method behind the library was the immunoSEQ multiplex PCR assay. The original methods were these. A statistical classification framework was built for diagnosing cytomegalovirus status from the catalog of TCR beta chain sequences. Sourced from immuneACCESS, this table was stored by TCRdb with only in-frame sequences that have V and J called. A share of the clones is absent; for the studies checked, an unresolved V gene accounts for under half, and the remainder has no known explanation. V and J calls and clone size are as listed in that table; D and trimming were resolved from the DNA. The sample table contains 130,000 to 150,000 clones; only one count was recorded for almost 90% of them. 7.9% of the sample is held by the ten biggest clonotypes. The CDR3 numbers 14 residues from cysteine through phenylalanine. CDR3 DNA is the only sequence kept; it has 42 bases, read in frame from the first base. The junction carries 12 bases between V and J, which are trimmed by 5 bases and 5 bases respectively. Based on the germline V gene (reference sequence), the CDR1 and CDR2 sequences are SEHNR and FQNEAQ.

Sequenced sample: PBMCs. This TCR was recovered from a woman aged 18-35 years in good health and CMV-seropositive. The chain was built from TRBV7-9 and TRBJ1-4; TRBD1 is a weak D gene call, 6 bases matching. The sequenced DNA is TGTGCCAGCAGCAACAGGGCGCTGAATGAAAAACTGTTTTTT. Its coded protein is CASSNRALNEKLFF.